These 3 T cell receptor beta chains originate from one sample sequenced in a study of T cells after posttransplantation cyclophosphamide. Method: immunoSEQ multiplex PCR; TCRdb's copy keeps in-frame clones and lacks some. Seen here are roughly 30,000 clones, about 90% observed once, and the top ten hold approximately 15%. The material sequenced was PBMCs. These receptors all come from a woman in her 40s with a blood cancer, CMV-positive, and with a related stem cell donor.

V usage is TRBV19 and J usage is TRBJ1-5; 8 bases fit TRBD1. CDR1 LNHDA and CDR2 SQIVND come from the germline V gene (reference sequence). J lost 6 bases, V lost 3 bases, and 7 bases had no gene match. The CDR3 is made up of 15 amino acids. The CDR3: CASSIGGDRSQPQHF. The CDR3 DNA reads TGTGCCAGTAGTATTGGTGGGGACAGGTCTCAGCCCCAGCATTTT.

V gene TRBV5-1 combines with J gene TRBJ2-3; 12 bases agree with TRBD2. The germline V gene encodes CDR1 SGHRS and CDR2 YFSETQ. J was trimmed by 4 bases and V by 5 bases; bases with no gene match: 8. The CDR3 has 16 amino acids. The CDR3 loop reads CASSYLAGGPPDTQYF. CDR3 sequence (DNA): TGCGCCAGCAGTTATCTAGCGGGGGGGCCCCCAGATACGCAGTATTTT.

This chain uses TRBV5-1 with TRBJ2-7; 10 bases map to TRBD1. The trim removed 4 bases at V and 0 bases at J, leaving 10 bases unmatched. CDR1 is SGHRS, CDR2 YFSETQ, per germline. The CDR3 is made up of 17 amino acids. CDR3 region: CASSRGRQGAFSYEQYF. The CDR3 DNA is TGCGCCAGCAGCCGCGGGCGACAGGGGGCTTTCTCCTACGAGCAGTACTTC.